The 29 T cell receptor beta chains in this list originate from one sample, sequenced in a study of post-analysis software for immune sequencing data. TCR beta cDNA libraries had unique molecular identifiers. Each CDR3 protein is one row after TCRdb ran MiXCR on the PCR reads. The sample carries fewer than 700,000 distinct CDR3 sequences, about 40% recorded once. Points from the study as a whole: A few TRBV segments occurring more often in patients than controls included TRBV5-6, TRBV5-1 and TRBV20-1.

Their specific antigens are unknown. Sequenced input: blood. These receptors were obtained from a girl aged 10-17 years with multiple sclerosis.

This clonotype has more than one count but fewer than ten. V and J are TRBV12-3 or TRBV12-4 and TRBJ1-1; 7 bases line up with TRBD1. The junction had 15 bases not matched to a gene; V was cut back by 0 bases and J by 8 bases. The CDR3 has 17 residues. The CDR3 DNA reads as TGTGCCAGCAGTTTAGCCCCAGTTTTACGGACAGGACTAGAAGCTTTCTTT. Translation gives CASSLAPVLRTGLEAFF.

The CDR3 reads CSARGRDCYEQYF. For the CDR3, the DNA is TGCAGTGCAAGGGGCAGGGACTGCTACGAGCAGTACTTC. This rearrangement joins TRBV20-1 to TRBJ2-7; TRBD2 is a possible D gene (6 bases). Germline loops: CDR1 DFQATT, CDR2 SNEGSKA (reference sequence). The CDR3 runs to 13 residues. Trimming stripped 6 bases from V and 3 bases from J, with 15 bases between.

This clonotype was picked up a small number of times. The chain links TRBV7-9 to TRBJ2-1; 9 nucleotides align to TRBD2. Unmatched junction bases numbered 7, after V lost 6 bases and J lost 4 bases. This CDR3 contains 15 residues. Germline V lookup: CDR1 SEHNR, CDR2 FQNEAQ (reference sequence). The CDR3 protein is CASRHSGSPYNEQFF. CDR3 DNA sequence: TGTGCCAGCAGACATAGCGGGAGCCCTTACAATGAGCAGTTCTTC.

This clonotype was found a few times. The CDR3 protein is CASSPQVFQETQYF. The CDR3 DNA reads as TGCGCCAGCAGCCCCCAGGTATTCCAGGAGACCCAGTACTTC. V is TRBV5-1 and J is TRBJ2-5, with unresolved D. Between the trimmed V and J ends, which lost 4 bases and 5 bases, there was a span of 15 bases. There are 14 residues in the CDR3. In germline, CDR1 is SGHRS, CDR2 YFSETQ.

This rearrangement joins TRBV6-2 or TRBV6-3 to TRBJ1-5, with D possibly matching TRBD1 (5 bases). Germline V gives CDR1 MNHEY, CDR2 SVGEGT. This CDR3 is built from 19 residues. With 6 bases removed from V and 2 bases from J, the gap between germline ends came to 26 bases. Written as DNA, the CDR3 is TGTGCCAGCAGATCCCTGAGGGACTCCTACCCTGGGGGCAATCAGCCCCAGCATTTT. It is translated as CASRSLRDSYPGGNQPQHF.

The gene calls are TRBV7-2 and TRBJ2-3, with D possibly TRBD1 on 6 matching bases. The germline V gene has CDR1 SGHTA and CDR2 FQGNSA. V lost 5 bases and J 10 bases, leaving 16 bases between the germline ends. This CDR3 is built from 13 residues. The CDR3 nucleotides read TGTGCCAGCAGCAGGGCCAGGGGAGAGGCGCAGTATTTT. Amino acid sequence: CASSRARGEAQYF.

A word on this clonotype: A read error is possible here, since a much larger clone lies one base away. Written as DNA, the CDR3 is TGTGCCAGCAGTCAGGTCTATGGCTACACCTTC. Translation: CASSQVYGYTF. This sequence joins TRBV12-3 or TRBV12-4 and TRBJ1-2; D gene ambiguous. The CDR3 loop spans 11 amino acids. V lost 5 bases, J lost 4 bases, and 5 bases lay in between.

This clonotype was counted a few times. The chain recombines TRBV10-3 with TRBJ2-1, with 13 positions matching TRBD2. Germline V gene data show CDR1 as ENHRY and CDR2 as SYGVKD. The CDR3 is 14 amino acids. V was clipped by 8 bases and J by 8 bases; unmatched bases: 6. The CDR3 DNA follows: TGTGCCATCGCCGGGACTAGCGGGAAGGATGAGCAGTTCTTC. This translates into CAIAGTSGKDEQFF.

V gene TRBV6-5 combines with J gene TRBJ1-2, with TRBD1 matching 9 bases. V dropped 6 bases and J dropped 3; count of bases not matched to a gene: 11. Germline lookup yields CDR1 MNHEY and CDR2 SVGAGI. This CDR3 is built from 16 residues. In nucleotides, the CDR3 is TGTGCCAGCAGGGATGGTACAGGGGGCTTGTACTATGGCTACACCTTC. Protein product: CASRDGTGGLYYGYTF.

CDR3 in amino acids: CASSPLAGGANEQFF. CDR3 bases: TGTGCCAGCAGTCCACTAGCGGGAGGGGCCAATGAGCAGTTCTTC. The rearrangement joins TRBV6-2 or TRBV6-3 to TRBJ2-1; 13 nucleotides line up with TRBD2. The CDR3 has 15 amino acids. Germline-derived CDR1 and CDR2 are MNHEY and SVGEGT. V was clipped by 5 bases and J by 6 bases; unmatched bases: 4.

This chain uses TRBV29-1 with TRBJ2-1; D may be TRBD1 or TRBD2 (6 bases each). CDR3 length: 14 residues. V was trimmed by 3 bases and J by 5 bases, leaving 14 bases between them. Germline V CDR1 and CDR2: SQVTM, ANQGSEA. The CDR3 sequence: CSVEGGAPDNEQFF. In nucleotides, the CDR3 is TGCAGCGTTGAGGGGGGCGCGCCAGACAATGAGCAGTTCTTC.

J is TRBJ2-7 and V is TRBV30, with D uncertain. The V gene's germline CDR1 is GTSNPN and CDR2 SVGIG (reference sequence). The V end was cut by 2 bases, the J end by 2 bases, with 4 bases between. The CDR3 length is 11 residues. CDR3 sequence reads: CAWSSTYEQYF. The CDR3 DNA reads TGTGCCTGGAGTTCAACCTACGAGCAGTACTTC.

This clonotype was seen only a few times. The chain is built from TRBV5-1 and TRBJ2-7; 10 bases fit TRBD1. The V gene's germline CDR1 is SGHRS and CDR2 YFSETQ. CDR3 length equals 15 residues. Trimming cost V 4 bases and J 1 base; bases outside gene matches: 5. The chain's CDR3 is CASSNGQGGSYEQYF. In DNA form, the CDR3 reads TGCGCCAGCAGCAACGGACAGGGGGGGTCCTACGAGCAGTACTTC. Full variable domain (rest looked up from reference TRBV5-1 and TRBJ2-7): KAGVTQTPRYLIKTRGQQVTLSCSPISGHRSVSWYQQTPGQGLQFLFEYFSETQRNKGNFPGRFSGRQFSNSRSEMNVSTLELGDSALYLCASSNGQGGSYEQYFGPGTRLTVT.

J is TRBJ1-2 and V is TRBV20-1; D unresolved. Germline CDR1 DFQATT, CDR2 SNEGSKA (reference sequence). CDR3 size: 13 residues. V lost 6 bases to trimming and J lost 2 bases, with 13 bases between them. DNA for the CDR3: TGCAGTGCATTAGTGGCCGGGAACTATGGCTACACCTTC. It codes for CSALVAGNYGYTF.

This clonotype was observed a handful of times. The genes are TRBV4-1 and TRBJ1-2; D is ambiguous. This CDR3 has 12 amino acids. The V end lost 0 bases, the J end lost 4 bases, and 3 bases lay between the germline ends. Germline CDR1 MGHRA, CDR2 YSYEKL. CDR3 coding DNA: TGCGCCAGCAGCCAAGATCCCTATGGCTACACCTTC. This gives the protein CASSQDPYGYTF.

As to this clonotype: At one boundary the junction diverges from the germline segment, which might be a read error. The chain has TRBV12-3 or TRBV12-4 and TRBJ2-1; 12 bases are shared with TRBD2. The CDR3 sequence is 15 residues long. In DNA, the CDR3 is TGTGCCAGCAGCCCTCCTAGCGGGAGGGCCGATGAGGAGTTCTTC. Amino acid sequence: CASSPPSGRADEEFF.

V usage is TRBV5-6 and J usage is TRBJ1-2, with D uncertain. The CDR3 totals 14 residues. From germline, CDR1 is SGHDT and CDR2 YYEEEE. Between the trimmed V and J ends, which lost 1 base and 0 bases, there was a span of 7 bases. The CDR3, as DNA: TGTGCCAGCAGCTTGCCCATTGCTAACTATGGCTACACCTTC. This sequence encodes CASSLPIANYGYTF. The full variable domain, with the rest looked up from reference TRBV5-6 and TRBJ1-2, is DAGVTQSPTHLIKTRGQQVTLRCSPKSGHDTVSWYQQALGQGPQFIFQYYEEEERQRGNFPDRFSGHQFPNYSSELNVNALLLGDSALYLCASSLPIANYGYTFGSGTRLTVV.

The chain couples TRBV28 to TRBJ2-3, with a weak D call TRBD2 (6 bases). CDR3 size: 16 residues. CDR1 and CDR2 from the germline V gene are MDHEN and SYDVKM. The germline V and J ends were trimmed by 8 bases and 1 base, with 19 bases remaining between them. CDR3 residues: CASRGVYGGGTDTQYF. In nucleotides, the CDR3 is TGTGCCAGCCGGGGTGTGTACGGCGGGGGCACAGATACGCAGTATTTT.

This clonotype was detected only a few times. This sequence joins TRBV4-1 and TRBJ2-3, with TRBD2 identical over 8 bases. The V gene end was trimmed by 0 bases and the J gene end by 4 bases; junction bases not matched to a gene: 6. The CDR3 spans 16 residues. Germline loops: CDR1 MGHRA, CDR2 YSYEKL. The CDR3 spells CASSQDRGGRADTQYF. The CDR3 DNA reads TGCGCCAGCAGCCAAGATCGGGGGGGCAGGGCAGATACGCAGTATTTT.

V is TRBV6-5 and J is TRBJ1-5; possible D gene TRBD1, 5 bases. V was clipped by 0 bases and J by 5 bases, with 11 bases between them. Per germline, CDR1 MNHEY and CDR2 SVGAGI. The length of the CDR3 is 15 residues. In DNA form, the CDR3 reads TGTGCCAGCAGTTACTCGATGGGACTCGATCAGCCCCAGCATTTT. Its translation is CASSYSMGLDQPQHF.

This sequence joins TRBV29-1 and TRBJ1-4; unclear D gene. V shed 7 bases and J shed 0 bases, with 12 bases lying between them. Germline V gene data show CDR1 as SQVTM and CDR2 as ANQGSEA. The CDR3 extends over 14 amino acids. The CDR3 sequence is CSAVEESTNEKLFF. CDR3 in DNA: TGCAGCGCGGTTGAAGAGTCAACTAATGAAAAACTGTTTTTT.

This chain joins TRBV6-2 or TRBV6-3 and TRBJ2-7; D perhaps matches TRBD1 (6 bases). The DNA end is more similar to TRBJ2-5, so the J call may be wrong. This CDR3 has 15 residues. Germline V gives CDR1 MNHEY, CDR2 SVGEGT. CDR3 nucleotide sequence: TGTGCCAGCAGCACACGGGCGTCAGGGGAAGAGACCCAGTACTTC. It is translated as CASSTRASGEETQYF.

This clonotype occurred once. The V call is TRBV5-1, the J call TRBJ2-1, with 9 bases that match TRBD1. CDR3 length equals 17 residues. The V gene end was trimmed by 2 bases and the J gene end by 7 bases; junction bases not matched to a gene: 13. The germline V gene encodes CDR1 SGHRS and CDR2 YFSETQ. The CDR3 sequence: CASSLYSGTGLTNEQFF. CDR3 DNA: TGCGCCAGCAGCTTATACTCCGGGACAGGGTTAACAAATGAGCAGTTCTTC.

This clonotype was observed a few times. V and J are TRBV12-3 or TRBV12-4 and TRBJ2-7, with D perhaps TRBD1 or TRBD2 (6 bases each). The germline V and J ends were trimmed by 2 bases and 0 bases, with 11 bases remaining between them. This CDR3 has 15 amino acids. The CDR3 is CASSLYGGRSYEQYF. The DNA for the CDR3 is TGTGCCAGCAGTTTATACGGGGGCCGCTCCTACGAGCAGTACTTC.

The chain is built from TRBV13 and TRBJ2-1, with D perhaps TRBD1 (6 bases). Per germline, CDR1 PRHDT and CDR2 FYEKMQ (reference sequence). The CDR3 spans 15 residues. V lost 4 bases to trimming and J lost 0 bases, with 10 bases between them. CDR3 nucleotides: TGTGCCAGCAGCTCGTTCAGGGGCTCCTACAATGAGCAGTTCTTC. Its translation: CASSSFRGSYNEQFF.

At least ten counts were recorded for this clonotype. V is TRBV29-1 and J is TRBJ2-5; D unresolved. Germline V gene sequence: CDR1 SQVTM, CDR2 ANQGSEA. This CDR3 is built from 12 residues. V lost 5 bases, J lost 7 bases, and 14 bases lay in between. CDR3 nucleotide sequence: TGCAGCGTTCCGACCGGCTTAGGGACCCAGTACTTC. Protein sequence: CSVPTGLGTQYF.

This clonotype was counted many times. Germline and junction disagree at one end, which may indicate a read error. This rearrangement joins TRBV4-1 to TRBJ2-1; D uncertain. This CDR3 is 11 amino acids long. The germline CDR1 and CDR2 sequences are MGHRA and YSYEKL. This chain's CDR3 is CASSQGREQFF. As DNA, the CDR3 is TGTGCCAGCTCCCAAGGGCGGGAGCAGTTCTTC.

The CDR3 nucleotides are TGTGCCAGCAGCCAAAACCCGGGAGGGGGAACAGATACGCAGTATTTT. Translating it yields CASSQNPGGGTDTQYF. The chain employs TRBV4-2 and TRBJ2-3, with 8 positions matching TRBD2. Trimming at V came to 2 bases and at J to 3 bases, leaving 7 bases not matched to a gene. The germline V gene encodes CDR1 LGHNA and CDR2 YNFKEQ. The CDR3 sequence is 16 residues long.

The CDR3 protein is CASSFQGEYGYTF. CDR3 coding DNA: TGTGCCAGCAGTTTCCAGGGCGAGTATGGCTACACCTTC. The rearrangement links TRBV12-3 or TRBV12-4 to TRBJ1-2, with D possibly matching TRBD1 (5 bases). Trimming stripped 3 bases from V and 5 bases from J, with 10 bases between. The CDR3 extends over 13 amino acids.